This TCR beta chain is from a study of Graves' ophthalmopathy and Graves' hyperthyroidism. RNA transcripts were the source from which TCR beta CDR3 regions were amplified. First-round RT-PCR employed HTBI primers, with a second-round multiplex PCR after it. Using its own MiXCR run on the multiplex PCR reads, TCRdb lists one record per CDR3 protein. The sample includes about 500,000 distinct CDR3 sequences, approximately 15% of them seen just once. Study-level results: Most expanded thyroid clonotypes above 0.001 frequency also appeared in blood.

This clonotype was observed at least ten times. Its specificity is unknown. The CDR3 runs 13 residues. Germline lookup yields CDR1 SGHAT and CDR2 FQNNGV. V was cut by 2 bases and J by 5 bases, with 10 bases left in between. This rearrangement joins TRBV11-2 to TRBJ2-7; D uncertain. The sample comprised blood. The TCR sequence derives from a woman under 40 with Graves' ophthalmopathy. The DNA of the CDR3 is TGTGCCAGCAGCTTATATAGGGTCCACGAGCAGTACTTC. It codes for CASSLYRVHEQYF.